These 5 T cell receptor beta chains came from one sample sequenced in a study of blood T cell repertoires in COVID-19. The table came from immunoSEQ multiplex PCR; TCRdb's copy has only in-frame clones and leaves some out. The data contain 240,000 or so clones, 80% to 90% of them singletons. Sequenced: PBMCs or T cells enriched from blood (not recorded which). The receptors stem from a middle-aged man who had recovered from COVID-19.

The CDR3 region has the DNA TGTGCCAGCAGTTCCAAGACAGTGTATAATTCACCCCTCCACTTT. Amino acid sequence: CASSSKTVYNSPLHF. The chain recombines TRBV6-5 with TRBJ1-6; tentatively, D is TRBD1 (5 bases). With 4 bases removed from V and 4 bases from J, the gap between germline ends came to 11 bases. The CDR3 length is 15 residues. Germline CDR1 reads MNHEY; CDR2 reads SVGAGI.

This chain connects TRBV5-1 to TRBJ2-7, with 7 positions matching TRBD2. CDR3 length: 14 amino acids. V shed 4 bases and J 6 bases; nucleotides not matched to a gene: 10. Germline CDR1 is SGHRS and CDR2 is YFSETQ. The CDR3 is CASSLEAGSVEQYF. The CDR3 nucleotides are TGCGCCAGCAGCCTAGAAGCGGGAAGTGTCGAGCAGTACTTC.

The chain uses TRBV5-1 and TRBJ1-1; 7 bases are shared with TRBD1. The CDR3 is 14 residues long. The V gene's germline CDR1 is SGHRS and CDR2 YFSETQ. V shed 3 bases, J shed 8 bases, and the junction held 10 bases outside the gene matches. The CDR3 region has the DNA TGCGCCAGCAGCTCCACAGGCAGGGGGGCCGAAGCTTTCTTT. Its translation: CASSSTGRGAEAFF.

This clone has just a few counts. This CDR3 is CASIPGGGEMNTEAFF. DNA of the CDR3: TGTGCCAGCATCCCGGGTGGCGGTGAAATGAACACTGAAGCTTTCTTT. The chain is built from TRBV9 and TRBJ1-1; D not certain. The CDR3 has 16 residues. From germline, CDR1 is SGDLS and CDR2 YYNGEE. V lost 6 bases to trimming and J lost 0 bases, with 18 bases between them.

There are a few counts of this clone. The chain is built from TRBV5-8 and TRBJ1-4; the D gene is possibly TRBD1 (6 bases). CDR1 and CDR2 from the germline V gene are SGHTS and YDEGEE. Trimming removed 4 bases at V and 7 bases at J, with 17 bases between. This CDR3 has 15 residues. CDR3 region: CASSPGHGGSEKLFF. The CDR3 coding sequence is TGTGCCAGCAGCCCGGGACACGGAGGAAGTGAAAAACTGTTTTTT.